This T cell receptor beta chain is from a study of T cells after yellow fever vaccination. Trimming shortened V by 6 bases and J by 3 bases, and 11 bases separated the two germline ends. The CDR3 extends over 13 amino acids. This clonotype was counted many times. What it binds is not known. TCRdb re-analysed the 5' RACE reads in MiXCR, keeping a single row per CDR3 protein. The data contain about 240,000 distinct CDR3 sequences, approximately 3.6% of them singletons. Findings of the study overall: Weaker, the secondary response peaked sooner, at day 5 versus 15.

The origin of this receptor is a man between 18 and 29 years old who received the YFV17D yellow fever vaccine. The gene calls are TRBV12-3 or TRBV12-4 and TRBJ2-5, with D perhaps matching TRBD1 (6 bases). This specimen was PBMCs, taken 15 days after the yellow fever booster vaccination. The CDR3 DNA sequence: TGTGCCAGCAGAACAGGGTTCGAAGAGACCCAGTACTTC. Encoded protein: CASRTGFEETQYF.